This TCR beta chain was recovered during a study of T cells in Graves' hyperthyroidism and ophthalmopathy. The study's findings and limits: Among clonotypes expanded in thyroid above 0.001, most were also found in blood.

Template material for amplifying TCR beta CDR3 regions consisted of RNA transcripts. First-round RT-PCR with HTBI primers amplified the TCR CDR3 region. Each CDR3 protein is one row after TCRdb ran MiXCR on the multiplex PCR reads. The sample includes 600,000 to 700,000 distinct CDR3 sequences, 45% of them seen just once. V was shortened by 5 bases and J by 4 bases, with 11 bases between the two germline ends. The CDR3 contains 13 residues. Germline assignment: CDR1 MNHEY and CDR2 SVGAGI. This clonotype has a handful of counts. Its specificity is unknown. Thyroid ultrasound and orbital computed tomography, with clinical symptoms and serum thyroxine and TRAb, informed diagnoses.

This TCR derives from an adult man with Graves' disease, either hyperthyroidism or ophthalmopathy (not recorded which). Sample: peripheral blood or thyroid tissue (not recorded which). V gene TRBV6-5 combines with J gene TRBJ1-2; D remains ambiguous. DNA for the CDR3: TGTGCCAGCAGTCGCGCAGGATTCTATGGCTACACCTTC. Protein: CASSRAGFYGYTF.